The 16 T cell receptor beta chains given below trace back to one sample, sequenced in a study of identical twins. TCRdb used MiXCR to reprocess the 5' RACE reads, holding one entry per CDR3 protein. The sample records about 890,000 distinct CDR3 sequences, more than 9% being singletons. These data were likewise used in another study, on yellow fever vaccine responses in identical twins.

Sequenced sample: PBMCs. Every receptor here comes from a woman between 18 and 29 years old in good health.

The V call is TRBV24-1, the J call TRBJ2-7; D unresolved. Trimming cost V 1 base and J 1 base, with 22 bases left between them. Per the germline V gene, CDR1 is KGHDR and CDR2 is SFDVKD. The CDR3 runs to 19 residues. In DNA form, the CDR3 reads TGTGCCACCAGTGATTTTGAGGAGAACTCGACCTCCCGTTCCTACGAGCAGTACGTC. Its translation is CATSDFEENSTSRSYEQYV.

The chain employs TRBV12-3 or TRBV12-4 and TRBJ2-1, with TRBD1 identical over 7 bases. The ends lost 5 bases at V and 6 bases at J; junction bases unmatched: 7. The CDR3 runs to 14 residues. The CDR3, as DNA: TGTGCCAGCAGTCACTTGGGACAGCTCAATGAGCAGTTCTTC. It is translated as CASSHLGQLNEQFF.

This clonotype was seen a few times. This chain joins TRBV29-1 and TRBJ1-2, with a tentative D call TRBD1 (6 bases). The germline V gene encodes CDR1 SQVTM and CDR2 ANQGSEA. This CDR3 is built from 12 residues. Trimming took off 4 bases at V and 2 bases at J, with 8 bases between the two ends. In DNA form, the CDR3 reads TGCAGCGTTGTAGGGGGAAACTATGGCTACACCTTC. It translates to CSVVGGNYGYTF. Based on the CDR3 plus reference TRBV29-1 and TRBJ1-2, the full variable domain is SAVISQKPSRDICQRGTSLTIQCQVDSQVTMMFWYRQQPGQSLTLIATANQGSEATYESGFVIDKFPISRPNLTFSTLTVSNMSPEDSSIYLCSVVGGNYGYTFGSGTRLTVV.

The chain uses TRBV20-1 and TRBJ2-3; D not resolved. The CDR3 is 11 residues long. Germline loops: CDR1 DFQATT, CDR2 SNEGSKA (reference sequence). V dropped 3 bases and J dropped 7 bases, with 8 bases sitting between them. For the CDR3, the DNA is TGCAGTGCTAGCCAGGCGTATACGCAGTATTTT. Amino acid sequence: CSASQAYTQYF.

This clonotype was recorded a few times. V usage is TRBV5-1 and J usage is TRBJ2-1; D possibly corresponds to TRBD1 (5 bases). Germline lookup yields CDR1 SGHRS and CDR2 YFSETQ. V was trimmed by 1 base and J by 5 bases, leaving 19 bases between them. CDR3 size: 17 residues. The CDR3 DNA reads TGCGCCAGCAGCTTGCCAGGGATGTGGGGTTTGGACAATGAGCAGTTCTTC. Translating gives CASSLPGMWGLDNEQFF.

The table lists this clonotype with a few counts. The chain recombines TRBV18 with TRBJ2-1; 9 bases are shared with TRBD1. Germline CDR1 KGHSH, CDR2 LQKENI. The V gene end was trimmed by 3 bases and the J gene end by 9 bases; junction bases not matched to a gene: 6. The CDR3 covers 14 residues. The CDR3 nucleotides are TGTGCCAGCTCACCCCGGGACAGGGCATCTGAGCAGTTCTTC. This codes for CASSPRDRASEQFF.

This clonotype was counted a few times. The CDR3: CSATGTSKGQFF. CDR3 DNA sequence: TGCAGTGCCACAGGGACTAGCAAGGGGCAGTTCTTC. V is TRBV20-1 and J is TRBJ2-1, with TRBD2 matching 9 bases. The length of the CDR3 is 12 residues. CDR1 is DFQATT, CDR2 SNEGSKA, per germline (reference sequence). V lost 6 bases to trimming and J lost 12 bases; unmatched junction nucleotides: 9.

The rearrangement uses TRBV10-3 and TRBJ2-1; TRBD2 aligns across 10 bases. Germline V CDR1 and CDR2: ENHRY, SYGVKD. V lost 4 bases, J lost 1 base, and 7 bases stayed unmatched. This CDR3 region has 17 residues. The CDR3 DNA is TGTGCCATCAGTGGGACACCGACTAGCGGGTCCTACAATGAGCAGTTCTTC. Translation gives CAISGTPTSGSYNEQFF.

This clonotype has only a few counts. This chain joins TRBV12-3 or TRBV12-4 and TRBJ2-3; D might be TRBD1 (6 bases). This CDR3 is built from 14 residues. The V end lost 6 bases, the J end lost 5 bases, and 15 bases lay between the germline ends. The CDR3 is CASSRGVIGDTQYF. The CDR3 nucleotides are TGTGCCAGCAGCAGGGGAGTCATTGGAGATACGCAGTATTTT.

The rearrangement links TRBV7-9 to TRBJ2-1; D might be TRBD2 (5 bases). This CDR3 spans 11 amino acids. Trimming took 1 base from V and 14 from J, leaving 9 bases between them. Germline assignment: CDR1 SEHNR and CDR2 FQNEAQ (reference sequence). The CDR3 loop reads CASSLGLGEFF. CDR3 nucleotide sequence: TGTGCCAGCAGCTTAGGCCTCGGGGAGTTCTTC.

The chain joins TRBV12-3 or TRBV12-4 to TRBJ2-1; 9 nucleotides align to TRBD2. The V and J ends lost 5 bases and 7 bases, in that order; junction bases with no gene match: 9. The CDR3 is 15 residues long. DNA for the CDR3: TGTGCCAGCAGTCCTAGCGGGGATTCGAGGAATGAGCAGTTCTTC. Its translation is CASSPSGDSRNEQFF.

V and J are TRBV20-1 and TRBJ2-1; weak D call: TRBD2 (6 bases). Germline V lookup: CDR1 DFQATT, CDR2 SNEGSKA (reference sequence). This CDR3 is 17 amino acids long. V was trimmed by 6 bases and J by 5 bases, leaving 26 bases between them. CDR3 amino acids: CSASPMGTGTVNNEQFF. CDR3 DNA: TGCAGTGCCAGTCCTATGGGGACCGGGACTGTCAACAATGAGCAGTTCTTC.

This clonotype occurred many times. The chain has TRBV4-1 and TRBJ1-1; 9 positions match TRBD1. V dropped 0 bases and J dropped 3; count of bases not matched to a gene: 5. This CDR3 is built from 16 residues. The V gene's germline CDR1 is MGHRA and CDR2 YSYEKL. CDR3 coding DNA: TGCGCCAGCAGCCAAGAGGGGACAGGGATGGACACTGAAGCTTTCTTT. Amino acids: CASSQEGTGMDTEAFF.

The rearrangement joins TRBV7-2 to TRBJ2-3, with 9 positions matching TRBD1. The germline gives CDR1 SGHTA, CDR2 FQGNSA. The CDR3 runs to 15 residues. The V segment lost 6 bases and the J segment 5 bases; nucleotides outside the gene matches: 9. Written as DNA, the CDR3 is TGTGCCAGCAGATACCGGGACAGGGTACTAGATACGCAGTATTTT. Its protein product is CASRYRDRVLDTQYF.

At least ten counts were recorded for this clonotype. The chain is built from TRBV5-1 and TRBJ2-5; D uncertain. The V end was cut by 0 bases, the J end by 4 bases, with 13 bases between. The CDR3 spans 15 residues. CDR1 and CDR2 from the germline V gene are SGHRS and YFSETQ. CDR3 DNA sequence: TGCGCCAGCAGCTTGGCTGAAAAGAAGGGAGAGACCCAGTACTTC. Protein: CASSLAEKKGETQYF.

In this sample, this clonotype turned up many times. The chain is built from TRBV5-1 and TRBJ2-5, with D possibly being TRBD1 (5 bases). In germline, CDR1 is SGHRS, CDR2 YFSETQ. The CDR3 is 14 residues long. Trimming pared 0 bases from V and 5 bases from J, leaving 11 bases between. CDR3 DNA: TGCGCCAGCAGCTTGGGGTCAGGGTTGGAGACCCAGTACTTC. It encodes CASSLGSGLETQYF.